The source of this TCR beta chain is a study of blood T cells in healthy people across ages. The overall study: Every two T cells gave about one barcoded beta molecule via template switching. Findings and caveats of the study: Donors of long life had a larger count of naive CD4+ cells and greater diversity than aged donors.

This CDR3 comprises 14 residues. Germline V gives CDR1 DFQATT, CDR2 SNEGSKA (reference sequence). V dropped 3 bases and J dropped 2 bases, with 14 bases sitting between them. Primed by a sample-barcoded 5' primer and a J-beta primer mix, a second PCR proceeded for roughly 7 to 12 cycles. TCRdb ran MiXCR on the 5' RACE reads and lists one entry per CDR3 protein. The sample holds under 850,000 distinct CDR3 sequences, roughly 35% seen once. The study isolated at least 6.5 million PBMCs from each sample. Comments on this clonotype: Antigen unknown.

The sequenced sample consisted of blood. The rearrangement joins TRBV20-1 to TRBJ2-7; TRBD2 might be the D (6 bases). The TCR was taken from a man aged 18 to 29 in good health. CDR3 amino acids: CSASERGSTYEQYF. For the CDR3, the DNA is TGCAGTGCTAGCGAACGGGGGTCTACCTACGAGCAGTACTTC.